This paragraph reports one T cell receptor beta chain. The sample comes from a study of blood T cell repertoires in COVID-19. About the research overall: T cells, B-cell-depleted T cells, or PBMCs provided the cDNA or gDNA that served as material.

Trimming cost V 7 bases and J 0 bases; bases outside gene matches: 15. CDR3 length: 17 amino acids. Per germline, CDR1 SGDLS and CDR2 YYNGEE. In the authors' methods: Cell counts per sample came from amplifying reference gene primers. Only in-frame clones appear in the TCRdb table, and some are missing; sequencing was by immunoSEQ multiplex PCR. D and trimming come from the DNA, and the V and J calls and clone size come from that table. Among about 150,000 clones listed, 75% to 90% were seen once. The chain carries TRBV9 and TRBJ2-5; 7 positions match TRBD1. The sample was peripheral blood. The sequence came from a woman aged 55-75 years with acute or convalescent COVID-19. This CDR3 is CASLPPPGQRNQETQYF. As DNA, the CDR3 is TGTGCCAGCCTTCCCCCGCCGGGACAGCGAAACCAAGAGACCCAGTACTTC.